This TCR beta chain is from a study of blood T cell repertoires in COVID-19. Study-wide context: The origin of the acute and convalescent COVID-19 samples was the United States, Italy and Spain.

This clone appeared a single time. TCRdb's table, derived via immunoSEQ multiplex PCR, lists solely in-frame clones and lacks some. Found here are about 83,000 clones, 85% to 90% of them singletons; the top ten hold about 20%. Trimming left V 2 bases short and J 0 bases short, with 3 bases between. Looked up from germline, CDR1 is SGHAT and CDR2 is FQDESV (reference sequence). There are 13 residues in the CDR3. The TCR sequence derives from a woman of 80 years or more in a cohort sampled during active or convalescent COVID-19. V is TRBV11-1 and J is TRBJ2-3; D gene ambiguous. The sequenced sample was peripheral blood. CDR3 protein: CASSLPSTDTQYF. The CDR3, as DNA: TGTGCCAGCAGCTTACCTAGCACAGATACGCAGTATTTT.